One and the same sample provided the 28 T cell receptor beta chains below, sequenced in a study of blood T cell repertoires in COVID-19. Profiled with immunoSEQ multiplex PCR; TCRdb holds only in-frame clones, not every one. Found here are 50,000 to 70,000 clones, around 87% of them singletons; the top ten hold 5.5% to 8.5%. Sequencing used peripheral blood. Source of these receptors: a man aged 60-69 years with active or convalescent COVID-19.

The genes are TRBV29-1 and TRBJ1-1; possibly TRBD1 for D (6 bases). Germline V gene data show CDR1 as SQVTM and CDR2 as ANQGSEA. The CDR3 extends over 13 amino acids. CDR3 amino acids: CSTGGASNTEAFF. CDR3 nucleotide sequence: TGCAGTACGGGGGGGGCGTCGAACACTGAAGCTTTCTTT.

The chain couples TRBV11-2 to TRBJ1-3, with a possible D match to TRBD1 (5 bases). V was trimmed by 0 bases and J by 0 bases, leaving 9 bases between them. The germline V gene has CDR1 SGHAT and CDR2 FQNNGV. CDR3 length: 16 residues. CDR3 coding DNA: TGTGCCAGCAGCTTAGAGGGGCGGAACTCTGGAAACACCATATATTTT. It codes for CASSLEGRNSGNTIYF.

The chain couples TRBV5-1 to TRBJ1-1; 9 bases are shared with TRBD1. The CDR3 extends over 14 amino acids. Trimming at V came to 4 bases and at J to 3 bases, leaving 4 bases not matched to a gene. CDR1 is SGHRS, CDR2 YFSETQ, per germline. The CDR3 sequence is CASSPGTGYTEAFF. The CDR3 DNA reads as TGCGCCAGCAGCCCCGGGACAGGGTACACTGAAGCTTTCTTT. Looking up the rest from reference TRBV5-1 and TRBJ1-1 gives the full variable domain: KAGVTQTPRYLIKTRGQQVTLSCSPISGHRSVSWYQQTPGQGLQFLFEYFSETQRNKGNFPGRFSGRQFSNSRSEMNVSTLELGDSALYLCASSPGTGYTEAFFGQGTRLTVV.

This sequence joins TRBV28 and TRBJ1-1, with D unresolved. Trimming removed 2 bases from V and 6 bases from J, with 10 bases in between. The germline V gene has CDR1 MDHEN and CDR2 SYDVKM. CDR3 length: 13 residues. CDR3 sequence reads: CASSLSASAEAFF. Written as DNA, the CDR3 is TGTGCCAGCAGTTTAAGTGCTAGCGCTGAAGCTTTCTTT.

In its sample, this clone was seen once. This chain joins TRBV7-9 and TRBJ2-7; D is undetermined. CDR1 and CDR2 (germline): SEHNR, FQNEAQ (reference sequence). Deletions cut 1 base from V and 0 bases from J, with 7 bases between. This CDR3 comprises 14 residues. The DNA of the CDR3 is TGTGCCAGCAGCTTAGAATCGAGCTCCTACGAGCAGTACTTC. Translated: CASSLESSSYEQYF.

The chain is built from TRBV5-1 and TRBJ2-3, with 10 bases that match TRBD2. Looked up from germline, CDR1 is SGHRS and CDR2 is YFSETQ. The CDR3 has 17 residues. The J segment lost 2 bases and the V segment lost 4 bases, leaving 10 bases of the junction unmatched. The CDR3 loop reads CASSLGFLAGVTDTQYF. The DNA for the CDR3 is TGCGCCAGCAGCCTCGGTTTCCTAGCGGGAGTCACAGATACGCAGTATTTT.

The rearrangement links TRBV7-9 to TRBJ2-7, with 11 bases aligning to TRBD1. The CDR3 loop spans 17 amino acids. The V and J ends lost 4 bases and 3 bases, in that order; junction bases with no gene match: 11. The germline V gene has CDR1 SEHNR and CDR2 FQNEAQ (reference sequence). The CDR3 loop is CASSYEPGQGVLYEQYF. CDR3 DNA: TGTGCCAGCAGCTACGAACCGGGACAGGGGGTCCTCTACGAGCAGTACTTC.

The chain uses TRBV14 and TRBJ2-5, with 7 bases lining up with TRBD2. The CDR3 sequence is 15 residues long. V was pared by 3 bases and J by 0 bases, with 4 bases of the junction left unmatched. The V gene's germline CDR1 is SGHDN and CDR2 FVKESK. CDR3 nucleotide sequence: TGTGCCAGCAGCCAGGTGGGGGGGTACCAAGAGACCCAGTACTTC. Its translation: CASSQVGGYQETQYF.

The rearrangement links TRBV19 to TRBJ2-4; possibly TRBD2 for D (5 bases). Trimming took 0 bases from V and 3 from J, leaving 18 bases between them. Germline CDR1 LNHDA, CDR2 SQIVND (reference sequence). The CDR3 is made up of 18 amino acids. CDR3 region: CASSIDLSRDVGKNIQYF. In DNA form, the CDR3 reads TGTGCCAGTAGTATAGATCTCTCGAGGGATGTTGGCAAAAACATTCAGTACTTC.

The V gene is TRBV9, the J gene TRBJ2-3; tentatively, D is TRBD2 (6 bases). V lost 0 bases and J lost 1, with 15 bases in between. Germline V lookup: CDR1 SGDLS, CDR2 YYNGEE. The CDR3 consists of 17 residues. DNA for the CDR3: TGTGCCAGCAGCGTAGGGGGACGGGGGTTTGGCACAGATACGCAGTATTTT. Protein product: CASSVGGRGFGTDTQYF.

This clone occurred once. The chain carries TRBV7-6 and TRBJ2-2, with D possibly being TRBD2 (5 bases). The CDR3 length is 16 residues. The V end lost 5 bases, the J end lost 4 bases, and 17 bases lay between the germline ends. The germline CDR1 and CDR2 sequences are SGHVS and FNYEAQ. Written as DNA, the CDR3 is TGTGCCAGCAGCGCCCTGGGGAGCGGCGTCACCGGGGAGCTGTTTTTT. It specifies CASSALGSGVTGELFF.

V and J are TRBV5-6 and TRBJ2-2; weak D call: TRBD2 (5 bases). The CDR3 has 15 residues. With 3 bases removed from V and 4 bases from J, the gap between germline ends came to 13 bases. Germline V gene data show CDR1 as SGHDT and CDR2 as YYEEEE. In nucleotides, the CDR3 is TGTGCCAGCAGCTGGGCCGGGAAGGGCACCGGGGAGCTGTTTTTT. Protein: CASSWAGKGTGELFF.

The chain couples TRBV15 to TRBJ2-1, with D possibly matching TRBD2 (7 bases). Germline-derived CDR1 and CDR2 are LNHNV and YYDKDF (reference sequence). V was clipped by 6 bases and J by 0 bases, with 18 bases between them. This CDR3 is 17 amino acids long. The CDR3 here is CATRGGAGLSSYNEQFF. The CDR3 nucleotides read TGTGCCACCAGGGGGGGGGCGGGATTATCCTCCTACAATGAGCAGTTCTTC. Supplemented by reference TRBV15 and TRBJ2-1, the full variable domain reads DAMVIQNPRYQVTQFGKPVTLSCSQTLNHNVMYWYQQKSSQAPKLLFHYYDKDFNNEADTPDNFQSRRPNTSFCFLDIRSPGLGDTAMYLCATRGGAGLSSYNEQFFGPGTRLTVL.

The CDR3 region has the DNA TGTGCCAGCGGTTCGGGGGGTGCTTACAATGAGCAGTTCTTC. It translates to CASGSGGAYNEQFF. This chain links TRBV7-3 with TRBJ2-1, with TRBD2 matching 7 bases. The CDR3 runs 14 residues. J gave up 4 bases and V 8 bases, and 8 bases lay outside the gene matches. Looked up from germline, CDR1 is SGHTA and CDR2 is FQGTGA.

The chain links TRBV6-2 or TRBV6-3 to TRBJ2-6; TRBD2 matches at 8 bases. The germline V gene encodes CDR1 MNHEY and CDR2 SVGEGT. The CDR3 loop spans 17 amino acids. V trimming: 5 bases; J trimming: 0 bases; junction bases outside the gene matches: 6. The CDR3 reads CASSPGRGSSGANVLTF. CDR3 bases: TGTGCCAGCAGTCCCGGGAGGGGCTCCTCTGGGGCCAACGTCCTGACTTTC.

The V call is TRBV19, the J call TRBJ2-1; TRBD2 aligns across 8 bases. Germline-derived CDR1 and CDR2 are LNHDA and SQIVND (reference sequence). V dropped 6 bases and J dropped 2; count of bases not matched to a gene: 9. CDR3 length: 16 amino acids. The CDR3, as DNA: TGTGCCAGTAGAGAAGCAAGCGGGGGAACCTACAATGAGCAGTTCTTC. Translating it yields CASREASGGTYNEQFF.

The chain uses TRBV18 and TRBJ1-1; TRBD1 agrees at 7 bases. The length of the CDR3 is 15 residues. Germline V gene data show CDR1 as KGHSH and CDR2 as LQKENI. V shed 3 bases and J 0 bases; nucleotides not matched to a gene: 4. CDR3 DNA: TGTGCCAGCTCACCCAGTGGGACAGTGAACACTGAAGCTTTCTTT. Encoded protein: CASSPSGTVNTEAFF.

The chain recombines TRBV19 with TRBJ1-2; D might be TRBD1 (5 bases). This CDR3 is 13 amino acids long. Trimming stripped 10 bases from V and 5 bases from J, with 17 bases between. Per germline, CDR1 LNHDA and CDR2 SQIVND (reference sequence). CDR3 coding DNA: TGTGCCACTAAAGGGGCCGGTTCATATGGCTACACCTTC. This codes for CATKGAGSYGYTF. Drawing the rest from reference TRBV19 and TRBJ1-2, the complete variable domain is DGGITQSPKYLFRKEGQNVTLSCEQNLNHDAMYWYRQDPGQGLRLIYYSQIVNDFQKGDIAEGYSVSREKKESFPLTVTSAQKNPTAFYLCATKGAGSYGYTFGSGTRLTVV.

J is TRBJ1-5 and V is TRBV5-8; TRBD1 aligns across 8 bases. Trimming took 5 bases from V and 6 from J; bases not matched to a gene: 10. The CDR3 totals 15 residues. The germline gives CDR1 SGHTS, CDR2 YDEGEE. The CDR3 DNA sequence: TGTGCCAGCAGTATTTCAGGGGGCGCAGGTCAGCCCCAGCATTTT. It codes for CASSISGGAGQPQHF.

The V call is TRBV19, the J call TRBJ1-5; maybe TRBD1 (6 bases). This CDR3 has 15 amino acids. Trimming shortened V by 1 base and J by 7 bases, and 14 bases separated the two germline ends. Germline V gene lookup returns CDR1 LNHDA and CDR2 SQIVND (reference sequence). The CDR3 loop is CASSIAGVVGQPQHF. In nucleotides, the CDR3 is TGTGCCAGTAGTATAGCAGGGGTTGTTGGGCAGCCCCAGCATTTT. The variable domain in full, with the rest retrieved from reference TRBV19 and TRBJ1-5, is DGGITQSPKYLFRKEGQNVTLSCEQNLNHDAMYWYRQDPGQGLRLIYYSQIVNDFQKGDIAEGYSVSREKKESFPLTVTSAQKNPTAFYLCASSIAGVVGQPQHFGDGTRLSIL.

CDR3 DNA: TGCAGCGCGAGTTCTTCAACTAATGAAAAACTGTTTTTT. Its protein product is CSASSSTNEKLFF. This rearrangement joins TRBV20-1 to TRBJ1-4, with D unresolved. This CDR3 has 13 amino acids. Per the germline V gene, CDR1 is DFQATT and CDR2 is SNEGSKA (reference sequence).

The chain combines TRBV29-1 with TRBJ1-2; no firm D call. Germline loops: CDR1 SQVTM, CDR2 ANQGSEA. The V gene lost 7 bases and the J gene lost 4 bases, with 22 bases spanning the gap. This CDR3 is 15 amino acids long. CDR3 nucleotides: TGCAGCGCACAAACCTACAGCACACAGACCTATGGCTACACCTTC. Translating gives CSAQTYSTQTYGYTF.

The genes are TRBV4-3 and TRBJ1-2, with 9 bases identical to TRBD1. The J segment lost 7 bases and the V segment lost 4 bases, leaving 10 bases of the junction unmatched. This CDR3 has 15 amino acids. The germline V gene has CDR1 LGHNA and CDR2 YSLEER. The CDR3, as DNA: TGCGCCAGCAGCCCCGGGACAGGGCGGTTGGGTGGCTACACCTTC. It encodes CASSPGTGRLGGYTF.

CDR3 loop: CASSMTGVNEKLFF. DNA of the CDR3: TGTGCCAGTAGTATGACAGGGGTTAATGAAAAACTGTTTTTT. This chain uses TRBV19 with TRBJ1-4; TRBD1 agrees at 8 bases. From germline, CDR1 is LNHDA and CDR2 SQIVND (reference sequence). J lost 4 bases, V lost 3 bases, and 1 base had no gene match. The CDR3 is 14 amino acids.

J is TRBJ2-6 and V is TRBV2; 7 bases align to TRBD1. Germline trimming cut 10 bases from V and 1 base from J; bases unmatched to any gene: 10. CDR1 is SNHLY, CDR2 FYNNEI, per germline. This CDR3 region has 16 residues. As DNA, the CDR3 is TGTGCCACTAAACCGGGACAGCAATCTGGGGCCAACGTCCTGACTTTC. It codes for CATKPGQQSGANVLTF.

The J gene is TRBJ1-6, the V gene TRBV2; D might be TRBD1 (6 bases). This CDR3 has 13 residues. Trimming took 6 bases from V and 6 from J, leaving 9 bases between them. The germline V gene encodes CDR1 SNHLY and CDR2 FYNNEI. The CDR3 reads CASRQGLNSPLHF. The CDR3 DNA reads as TGTGCCAGCAGACAGGGTCTTAATTCACCCCTCCACTTT.

The genes are TRBV25-1 and TRBJ1-5, with TRBD1 matching 10 bases. Germline assignment: CDR1 MGHDK and CDR2 SYGVNS. CDR3 length equals 16 residues. The ends lost 10 bases at V and 4 bases at J; junction bases unmatched: 13. The CDR3 nucleotides are TGTGCCAACCAAGGTATGACAGGGGGCGAAAATCAGCCCCAGCATTTT. Protein sequence: CANQGMTGGENQPQHF.

This clone has only a few counts. The rearrangement joins TRBV19 to TRBJ1-4; 9 bases match TRBD1. The ends lost 5 bases at V and 5 bases at J; junction bases unmatched: 12. Germline CDR1 LNHDA, CDR2 SQIVND (reference sequence). The CDR3 contains 17 residues. In DNA form, the CDR3 reads TGTGCCAGTAGTCCTCGACAGGGGGTACCCCTAAATGAAAAACTGTTTTTT. Its translation: CASSPRQGVPLNEKLFF.